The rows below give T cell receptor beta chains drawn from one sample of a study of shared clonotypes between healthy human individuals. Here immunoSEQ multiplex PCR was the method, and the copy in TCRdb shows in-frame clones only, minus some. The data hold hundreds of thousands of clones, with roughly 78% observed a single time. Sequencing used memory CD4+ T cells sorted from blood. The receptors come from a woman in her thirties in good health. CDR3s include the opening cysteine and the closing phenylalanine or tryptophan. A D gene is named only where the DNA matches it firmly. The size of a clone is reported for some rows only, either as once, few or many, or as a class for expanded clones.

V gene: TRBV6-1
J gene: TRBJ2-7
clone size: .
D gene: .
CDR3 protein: CASSEAWAQYF
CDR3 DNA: TGTGCCAGCAGTGAAGCTTGGGCCCAGTACTTC

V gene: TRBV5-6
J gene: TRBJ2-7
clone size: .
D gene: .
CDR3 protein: CASSLLVVGEQYF
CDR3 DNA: TGTGCCAGCAGCTTGCTGGTGGTGGGCGAGCAGTACTTC

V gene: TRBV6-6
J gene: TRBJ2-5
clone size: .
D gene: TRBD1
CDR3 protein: CASRGQGRETQYF
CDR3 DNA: TGTGCCAGCAGAGGACAGGGGAGGGAGACCCAGTACTTC

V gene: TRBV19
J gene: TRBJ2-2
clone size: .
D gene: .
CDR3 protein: CASKGRPGELFF
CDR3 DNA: TGTGCCAGTAAGGGGCGCCCCGGGGAGCTGTTTTTT

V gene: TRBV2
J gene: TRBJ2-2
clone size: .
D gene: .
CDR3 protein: CASKTGPSSGELFF
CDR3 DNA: TGTGCCAGCAAGACGGGACCCTCTTCCGGGGAGCTGTTTTTT

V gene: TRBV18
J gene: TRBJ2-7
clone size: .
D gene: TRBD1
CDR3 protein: CASSPQGASNEQYF
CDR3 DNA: TGTGCCAGCTCACCCCAGGGGGCTTCCAACGAGCAGTACTTC

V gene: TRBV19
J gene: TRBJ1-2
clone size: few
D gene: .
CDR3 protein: CASSRPGVYGYTF
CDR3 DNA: TGTGCCAGTAGTCGTCCGGGGGTTTATGGCTACACCTTC

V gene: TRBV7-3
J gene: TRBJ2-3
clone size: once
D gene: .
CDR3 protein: CASSLVSVTDTQYF
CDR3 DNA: TGTGCCAGCAGCTTAGTTTCTGTAACAGATACGCAGTATTTT

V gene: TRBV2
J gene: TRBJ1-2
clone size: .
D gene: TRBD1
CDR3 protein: CASRRGQGAYGYTF
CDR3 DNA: TGTGCCAGCAGGAGGGGGCAGGGGGCCTATGGCTACACCTTC

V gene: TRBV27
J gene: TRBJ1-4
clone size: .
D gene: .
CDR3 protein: CASSSYFQGYEKLFF
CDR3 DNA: TGTGCCAGCAGTTCTTATTTCCAGGGTTATGAAAAACTGTTTTTT

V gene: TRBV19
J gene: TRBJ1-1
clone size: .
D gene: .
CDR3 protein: CASSLYPTGWTEAFF
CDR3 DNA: TGTGCCAGTAGCCTATACCCCACAGGTTGGACTGAAGCTTTCTTT

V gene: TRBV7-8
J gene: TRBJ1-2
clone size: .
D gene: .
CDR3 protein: CASSLGRRGEGYTF
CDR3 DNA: TGTGCCAGCAGCTTAGGCCGAAGGGGAGAGGGCTACACCTTC

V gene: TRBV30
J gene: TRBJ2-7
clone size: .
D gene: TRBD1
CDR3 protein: CAWRPGQNPYEQYF
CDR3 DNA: TGTGCCTGGAGGCCGGGACAGAACCCCTACGAGCAGTACTTC

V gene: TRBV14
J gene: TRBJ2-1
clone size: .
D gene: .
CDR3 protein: CASSRGSGRVVNEQFF
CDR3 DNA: TGTGCCAGCAGCAGAGGTTCCGGGAGAGTCGTCAATGAGCAGTTCTTC

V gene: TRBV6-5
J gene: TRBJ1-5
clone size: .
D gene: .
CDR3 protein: CASSQGQFNQPQHF
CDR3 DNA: TGTGCCAGCAGTCAAGGACAGTTCAATCAGCCCCAGCATTTT

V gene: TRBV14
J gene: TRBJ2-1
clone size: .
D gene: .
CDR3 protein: CASSQMGLRLSNEQFF
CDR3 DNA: TGTGCCAGCAGCCAAATGGGACTCCGATTGTCGAATGAGCAGTTCTTC

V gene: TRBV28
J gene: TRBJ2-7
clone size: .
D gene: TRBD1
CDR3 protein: CASSATGVSSYEQYF
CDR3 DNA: TGTGCCAGCAGTGCGACAGGGGTATCCAGCTACGAGCAGTACTTC